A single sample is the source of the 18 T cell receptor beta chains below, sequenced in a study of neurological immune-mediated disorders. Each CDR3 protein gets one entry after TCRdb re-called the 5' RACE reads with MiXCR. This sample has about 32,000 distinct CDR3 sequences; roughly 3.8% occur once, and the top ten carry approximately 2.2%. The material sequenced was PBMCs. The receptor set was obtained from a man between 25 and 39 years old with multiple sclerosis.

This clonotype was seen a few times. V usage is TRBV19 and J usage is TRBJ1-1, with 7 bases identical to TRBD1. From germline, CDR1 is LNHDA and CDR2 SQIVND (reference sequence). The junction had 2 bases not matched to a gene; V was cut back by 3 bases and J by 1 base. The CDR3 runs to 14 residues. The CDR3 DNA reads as TGTGCCAGTAGTATGGCAGGGGGGAACACTGAAGCTTTCTTT. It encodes CASSMAGGNTEAFF.

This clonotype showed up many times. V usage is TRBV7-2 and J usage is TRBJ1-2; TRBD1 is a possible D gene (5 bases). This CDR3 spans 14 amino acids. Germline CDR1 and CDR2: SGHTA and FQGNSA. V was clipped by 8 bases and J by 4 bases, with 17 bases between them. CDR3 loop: CASGMGRVSYGYTF. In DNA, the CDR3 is TGTGCCAGCGGAATGGGCAGGGTGAGCTATGGCTACACCTTC.

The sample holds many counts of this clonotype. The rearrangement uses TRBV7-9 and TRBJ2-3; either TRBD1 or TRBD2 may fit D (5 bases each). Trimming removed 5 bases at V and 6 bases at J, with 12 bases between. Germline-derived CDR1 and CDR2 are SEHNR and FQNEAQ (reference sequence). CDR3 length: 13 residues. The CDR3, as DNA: TGTGCCAGCAGCCGGGACCTTGGGGATACGCAGTATTTT. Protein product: CASSRDLGDTQYF.

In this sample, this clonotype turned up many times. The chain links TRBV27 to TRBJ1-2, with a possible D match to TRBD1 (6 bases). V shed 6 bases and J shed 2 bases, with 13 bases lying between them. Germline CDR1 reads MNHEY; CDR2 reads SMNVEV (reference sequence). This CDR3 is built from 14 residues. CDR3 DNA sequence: TGTGCCAGCAGACTAAAGGGGGGCAACTATGGCTACACCTTC. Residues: CASRLKGGNYGYTF.

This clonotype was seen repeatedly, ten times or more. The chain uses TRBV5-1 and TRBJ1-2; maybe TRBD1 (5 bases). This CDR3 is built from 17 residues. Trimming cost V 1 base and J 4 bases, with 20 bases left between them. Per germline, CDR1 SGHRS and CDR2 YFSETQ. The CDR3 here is CASSLWPDGDLSYGYTF. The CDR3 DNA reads TGCGCCAGCAGCTTGTGGCCTGACGGGGACCTATCCTATGGCTACACCTTC.

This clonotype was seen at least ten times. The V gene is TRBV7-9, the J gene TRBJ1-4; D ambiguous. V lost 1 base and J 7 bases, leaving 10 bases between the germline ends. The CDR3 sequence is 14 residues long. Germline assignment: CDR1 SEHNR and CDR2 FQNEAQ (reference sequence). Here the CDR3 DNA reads TGTGCCAGCAGCTTAGGACAAGATCTTGAAAAACTGTTTTTT. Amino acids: CASSLGQDLEKLFF.

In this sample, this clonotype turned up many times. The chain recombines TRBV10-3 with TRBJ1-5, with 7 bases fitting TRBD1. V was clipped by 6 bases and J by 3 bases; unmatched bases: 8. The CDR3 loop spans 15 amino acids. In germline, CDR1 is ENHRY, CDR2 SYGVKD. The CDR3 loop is CAISRDSGSNQPQHF. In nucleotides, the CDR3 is TGTGCCATCAGCCGGGACAGCGGATCCAATCAGCCCCAGCATTTT.

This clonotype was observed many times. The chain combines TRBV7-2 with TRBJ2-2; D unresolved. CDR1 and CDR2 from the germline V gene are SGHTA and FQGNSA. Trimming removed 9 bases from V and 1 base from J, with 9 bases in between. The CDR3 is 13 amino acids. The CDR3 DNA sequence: TGTGCCAGTGGAAGAGGGAACACCGGGGAGCTGTTTTTT. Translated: CASGRGNTGELFF.

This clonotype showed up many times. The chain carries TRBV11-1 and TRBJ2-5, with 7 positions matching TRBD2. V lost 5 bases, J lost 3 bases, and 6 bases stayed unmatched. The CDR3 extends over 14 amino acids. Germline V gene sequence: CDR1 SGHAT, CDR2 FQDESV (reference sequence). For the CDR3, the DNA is TGTGCCAGCAGCGTGGGGGACTACAAAGAGACCCAGTACTTC. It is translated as CASSVGDYKETQYF.

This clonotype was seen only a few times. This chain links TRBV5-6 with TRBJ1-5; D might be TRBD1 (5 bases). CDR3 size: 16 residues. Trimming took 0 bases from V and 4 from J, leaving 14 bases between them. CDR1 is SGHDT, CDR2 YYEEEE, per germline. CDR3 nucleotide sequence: TGTGCCAGCAGCTTGGACGGGGGGTTAACGAATCAGCCCCAGCATTTT. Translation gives CASSLDGGLTNQPQHF.

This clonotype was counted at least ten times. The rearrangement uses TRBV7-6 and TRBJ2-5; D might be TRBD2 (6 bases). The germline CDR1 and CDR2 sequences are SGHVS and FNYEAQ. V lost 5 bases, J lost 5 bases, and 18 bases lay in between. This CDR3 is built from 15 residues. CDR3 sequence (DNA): TGTGCCAGCAGCCAAACAGGAACAGGAGGGGAGACCCAGTACTTC. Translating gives CASSQTGTGGETQYF.

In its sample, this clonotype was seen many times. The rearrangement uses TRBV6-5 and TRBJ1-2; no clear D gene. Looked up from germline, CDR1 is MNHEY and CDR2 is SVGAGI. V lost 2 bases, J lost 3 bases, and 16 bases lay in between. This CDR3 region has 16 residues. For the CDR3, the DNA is TGTGCCAGCAGTTACGCCCTTCGAGGGCGGGACTATGGCTACACCTTC. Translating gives CASSYALRGRDYGYTF.

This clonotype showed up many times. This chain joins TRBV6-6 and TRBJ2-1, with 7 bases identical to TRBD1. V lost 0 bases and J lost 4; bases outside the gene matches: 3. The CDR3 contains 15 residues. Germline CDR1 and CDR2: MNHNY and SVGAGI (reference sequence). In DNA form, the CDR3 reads TGTGCCAGCAGTTACTCGAAGGGACAGTACAATGAGCAGTTCTTC. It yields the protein CASSYSKGQYNEQFF.

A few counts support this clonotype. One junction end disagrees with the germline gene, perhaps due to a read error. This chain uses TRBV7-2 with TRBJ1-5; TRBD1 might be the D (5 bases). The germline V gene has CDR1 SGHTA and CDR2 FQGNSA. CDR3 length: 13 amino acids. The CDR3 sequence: CASSHDGAQPQNF. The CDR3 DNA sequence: TGTGCCAGCAGCCACGACGGGGCCCAGCCCCAGAATTTT. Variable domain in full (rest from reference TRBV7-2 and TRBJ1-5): GAGVSQSPSNKVTEKGKDVELRCDPISGHTALYWYRQSLGQGLEFLIYFQGNSAPDKSGLPSDRFSAERTGGSVSTLTIQRTQQEDSAVYLCASSHDGAQPQNFGDGTRLSIL.

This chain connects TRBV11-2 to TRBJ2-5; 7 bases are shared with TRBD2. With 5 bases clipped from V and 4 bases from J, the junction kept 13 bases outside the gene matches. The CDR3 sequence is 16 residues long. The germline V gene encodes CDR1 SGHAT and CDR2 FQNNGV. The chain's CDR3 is CASSKNGAGVRETQYF. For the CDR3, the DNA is TGTGCCAGCAGCAAGAACGGGGCGGGGGTGAGAGAGACCCAGTACTTC.

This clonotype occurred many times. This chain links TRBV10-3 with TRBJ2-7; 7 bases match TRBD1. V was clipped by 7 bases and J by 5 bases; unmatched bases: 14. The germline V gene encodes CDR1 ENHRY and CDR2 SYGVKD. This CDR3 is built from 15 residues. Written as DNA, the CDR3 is TGTGCCATCACCTCCCCCGGGACAGCAAACAACGAGCAGTACTTC. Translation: CAITSPGTANNEQYF.

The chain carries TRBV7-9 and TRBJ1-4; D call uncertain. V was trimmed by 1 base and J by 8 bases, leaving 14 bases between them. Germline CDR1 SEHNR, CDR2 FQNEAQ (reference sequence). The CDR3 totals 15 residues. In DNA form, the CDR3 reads TGTGCCAGCAGCTTAGTTGTCTCGACTGGGGAAAAACTGTTTTTT. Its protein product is CASSLVVSTGEKLFF.

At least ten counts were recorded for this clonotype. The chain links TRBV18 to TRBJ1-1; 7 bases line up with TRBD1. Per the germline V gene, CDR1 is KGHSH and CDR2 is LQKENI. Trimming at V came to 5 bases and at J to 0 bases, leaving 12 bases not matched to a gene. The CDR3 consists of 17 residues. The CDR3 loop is CASSWRGQSDLNTEAFF. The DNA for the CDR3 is TGTGCCAGCTCATGGAGGGGACAGTCCGACCTGAACACTGAAGCTTTCTTT.